This T cell receptor (beta chain) is drawn from a study of regulatory T cells in long-lasting Graves disease. The length of the CDR3 is 16 residues. Trimming removed 0 bases from V and 0 bases from J, with 9 bases in between. Germline V lookup: CDR1 SGDLS, CDR2 YYNGEE. The time point here: persistent/refractory GD, antithyroid drugs over 5 years with positive TRAb. Extracted PBMC RNA gave rise to the TCR library. Patients of an endocrinology department in Xi'an, China, were included. For TCR beta, libraries came from iRepertoire HTBI primers and Arm-PCR of CDR3 regions. TCRdb re-called the multiplex PCR reads through MiXCR, storing one row per CDR3 protein. This table holds 500,000 to 800,000 distinct CDR3 sequences, 25% to 35% found once.

This receptor was taken from a female donor with Graves disease. The genes are TRBV9 and TRBJ2-2, with D uncertain. This specimen consisted of peripheral blood mononuclear cells (PBMCs), obtained when the disease was refractory, from a patient treated with antithyroid drugs. The CDR3 sequence is CASSVVQAPNTGELFF. Written as DNA, the CDR3 is TGTGCCAGCAGCGTAGTTCAGGCCCCGAACACCGGGGAGCTGTTTTTT.